A single sample gave rise to the 9 T cell receptor beta chains below, sequenced in a study of CD8 T cells in Susac syndrome. RNA amounts of roughly 0.45 to 1 ug underwent reverse transcription with random hexamers. Via MiXCR, TCRdb re-called the immunoSEQ multiplex PCR reads, giving one row per CDR3 protein. Found here are about 200,000 distinct CDR3 sequences, 85% to 95% of them singletons; the top ten hold approximately 0.094%. Sequencing was done on a sample of CD4+ T cells from PBMCs. All receptors derive from a human donor in good health.

The rearrangement uses TRBV5-1 and TRBJ2-1; TRBD1 matches at 7 bases. This CDR3 contains 15 residues. With V trimmed by 2 bases and J by 1 base, 3 bases remained unmatched. Germline V gives CDR1 SGHRS, CDR2 YFSETQ. The CDR3 nucleotides read TGCGCCAGCAGCTTAGGGACAGTTTCCTACAATGAGCAGTTCTTC. Translation: CASSLGTVSYNEQFF.

Points on this clonotype: Germline and junction disagree at one end, which may indicate a read error. The chain's CDR3 is CASESGDGSDTQYF. The CDR3 DNA follows: TGTGCCAGCGAATCAGGGGACGGCTCAGACACGCAGTATTTT. V is TRBV9 and J is TRBJ2-3; tentative D call: TRBD1 (6 bases). This CDR3 region has 14 residues. In germline, CDR1 is SGDLS, CDR2 YYNGEE.

The chain employs TRBV6-5 and TRBJ1-4, with D unclear. Trimming cost V 9 bases and J 8 bases, with 13 bases left between them. The CDR3 is made up of 12 amino acids. Germline V gene sequence: CDR1 MNHEY, CDR2 SVGAGI. Written as DNA, the CDR3 is TGTGCCAGGGGTTGTGTTTGGGAAAAACTGTTTTTT. Amino acid sequence: CARGCVWEKLFF.

This rearrangement joins TRBV4-1 to TRBJ1-2; TRBD1 might be the D (6 bases). The CDR3 loop spans 15 amino acids. CDR1 and CDR2 (germline): MGHRA, YSYEKL. V gave up 4 bases and J gave up 4 bases, with 16 bases separating them. This CDR3 is CASSLGPGQSYGYTF. The CDR3 bases are TGCGCCAGCAGCCTCGGCCCCGGACAGTCCTATGGCTACACCTTC.

The genes are TRBV27 and TRBJ2-7, with 9 bases that match TRBD2. From germline, CDR1 is MNHEY and CDR2 SMNVEV (reference sequence). CDR3 length: 15 residues. Unmatched junction bases numbered 2, after V lost 2 bases and J lost 0 bases. CDR3 sequence: CASSLGSGSSYEQYF. DNA of the CDR3: TGTGCCAGCAGTTTAGGTAGCGGGAGCTCCTACGAGCAGTACTTC.

The CDR3 here is CASSLTPSGGEQFF. CDR3 sequence (DNA): TGTGCCAGCAGCCTTACCCCGAGCGGAGGTGAGCAGTTCTTC. The chain uses TRBV9 and TRBJ2-1; possible D gene TRBD2, 5 bases. V gave up 4 bases and J gave up 9 bases, with 17 bases separating them. Germline CDR1 reads SGDLS; CDR2 reads YYNGEE. The CDR3 has 14 amino acids.

The V gene is TRBV20-1, the J gene TRBJ1-5; 8 bases map to TRBD1. Germline CDR1 DFQATT, CDR2 SNEGSKA (reference sequence). V shed 1 base and J 6 bases; nucleotides not matched to a gene: 5. The CDR3 length is 14 residues. This CDR3 reads CSARVGQGGQPQHF. In nucleotides, the CDR3 is TGCAGTGCTAGAGTCGGACAGGGAGGTCAGCCCCAGCATTTT.

The chain couples TRBV30 to TRBJ2-1; D not resolved. V shed 0 bases and J shed 6 bases, with 6 bases lying between them. CDR1 and CDR2 from the germline V gene are GTSNPN and SVGIG (reference sequence). This CDR3 is built from 12 residues. CDR3 bases: TGTGCCTGGAGTGTTTTCCCCAATGAGCAGTTCTTC. Translated, it gives CAWSVFPNEQFF.

This sequence joins TRBV7-6 and TRBJ2-7, with D unclear. Germline values: CDR1 SGHVS, CDR2 FNYEAQ. The CDR3 has 14 residues. V shed 4 bases and J shed 2 bases, with 12 bases lying between them. CDR3 region: CASSSLGGTYEQYF. For the CDR3, the DNA is TGTGCCAGCAGCTCCCTCGGCGGAACCTACGAGCAGTACTTC. The entire variable domain, with the rest obtained from reference TRBV7-6 and TRBJ2-7, is as follows: GAGVSQSPRYKVTKRGQDVALRCDPISGHVSLYWYRQALGQGPEFLTYFNYEAQQDKSGLPNDRFSAERPEGSISTLTIQRTEQRDSAMYRCASSSLGGTYEQYFGPGTRLTVT.